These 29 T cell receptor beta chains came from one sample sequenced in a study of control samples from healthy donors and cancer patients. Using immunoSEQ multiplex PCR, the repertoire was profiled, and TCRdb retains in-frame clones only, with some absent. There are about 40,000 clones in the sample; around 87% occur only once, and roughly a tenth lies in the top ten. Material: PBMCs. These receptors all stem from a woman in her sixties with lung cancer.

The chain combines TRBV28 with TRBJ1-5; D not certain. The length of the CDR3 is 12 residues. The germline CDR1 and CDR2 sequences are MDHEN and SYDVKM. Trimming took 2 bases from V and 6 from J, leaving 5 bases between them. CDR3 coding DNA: TGTGCCAGCAGTTTACTGGGTCAGCCCCAGCATTTT. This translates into CASSLLGQPQHF.

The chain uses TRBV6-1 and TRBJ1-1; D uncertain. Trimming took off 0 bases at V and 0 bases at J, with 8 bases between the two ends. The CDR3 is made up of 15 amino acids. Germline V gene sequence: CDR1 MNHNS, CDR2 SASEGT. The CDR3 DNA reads TGTGCCAGCAGTGAAGCGGGTGGGTTGAACACTGAAGCTTTCTTT. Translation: CASSEAGGLNTEAFF.

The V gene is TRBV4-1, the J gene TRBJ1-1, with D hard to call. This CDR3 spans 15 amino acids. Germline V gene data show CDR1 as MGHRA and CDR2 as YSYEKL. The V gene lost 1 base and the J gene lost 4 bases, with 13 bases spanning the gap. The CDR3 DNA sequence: TGCGCCAGCAGCCAAGCTGGATGGGGTGGCACTGAAGCTTTCTTT. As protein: CASSQAGWGGTEAFF.

The CDR3 spells CATHERGRENEQFF. In DNA, the CDR3 is TGTGCCACCCATGAGAGGGGGCGCGAAAATGAGCAGTTCTTC. The genes are TRBV10-3 and TRBJ2-1; the match to TRBD1 covers 7 bases. The CDR3 extends over 14 amino acids. Germline V gene data show CDR1 as ENHRY and CDR2 as SYGVKD. V lost 10 bases, J lost 7 bases, and 13 bases stayed unmatched.

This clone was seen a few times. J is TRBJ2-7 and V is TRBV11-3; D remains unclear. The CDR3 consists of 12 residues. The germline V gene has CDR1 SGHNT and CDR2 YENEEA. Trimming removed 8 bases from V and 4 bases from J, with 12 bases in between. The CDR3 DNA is TGTGCCAGCGGGGTCGCCTCTTACGAGCAGTACTTC. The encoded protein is CASGVASYEQYF.

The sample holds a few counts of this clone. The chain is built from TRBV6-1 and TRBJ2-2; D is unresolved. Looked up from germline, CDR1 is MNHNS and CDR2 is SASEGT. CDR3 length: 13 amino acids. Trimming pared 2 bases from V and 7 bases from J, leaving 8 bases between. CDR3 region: CASSEQGGGELFF. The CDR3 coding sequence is TGTGCCAGCAGTGAACAAGGCGGCGGGGAGCTGTTTTTT.

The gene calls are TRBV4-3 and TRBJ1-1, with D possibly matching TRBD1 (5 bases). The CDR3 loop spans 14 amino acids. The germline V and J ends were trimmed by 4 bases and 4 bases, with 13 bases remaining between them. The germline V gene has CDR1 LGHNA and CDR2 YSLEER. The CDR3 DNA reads TGCGCCAGCAGCCCCAAGCAGGGCGGCACTGAAGCTTTCTTT. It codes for CASSPKQGGTEAFF.

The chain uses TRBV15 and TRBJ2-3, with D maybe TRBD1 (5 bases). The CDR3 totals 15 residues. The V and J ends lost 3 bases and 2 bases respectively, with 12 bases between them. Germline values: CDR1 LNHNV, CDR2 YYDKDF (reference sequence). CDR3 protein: CATSRRQSPTDTQYF. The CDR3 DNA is TGTGCCACCAGCAGGAGACAGAGCCCCACAGATACGCAGTATTTT.

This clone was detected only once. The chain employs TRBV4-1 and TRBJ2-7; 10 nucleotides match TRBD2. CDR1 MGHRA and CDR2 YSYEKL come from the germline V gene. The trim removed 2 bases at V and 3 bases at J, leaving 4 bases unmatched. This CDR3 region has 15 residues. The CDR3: CASSQWTSGHYEQYF. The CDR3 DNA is TGCGCCAGCAGCCAATGGACTAGCGGACACTACGAGCAGTACTTC.

The CDR3 DNA reads as TGTGCCAGCAGTCGAAACACCGGGGAGCTGTTTTTT. Translated, it gives CASSRNTGELFF. The chain links TRBV27 to TRBJ2-2; no definite D call. Trimming pared 5 bases from V and 2 bases from J, leaving 3 bases between. This CDR3 has 12 residues. In germline, CDR1 is MNHEY, CDR2 SMNVEV (reference sequence).

The CDR3 coding sequence is TGTGCCATCAGTGAAGGCTCTTTTGAGCGGGGGTGGTACGAGCAGTACTTC. Protein sequence: CAISEGSFERGWYEQYF. This rearrangement joins TRBV10-3 to TRBJ2-7; TRBD2 aligns across 8 bases. CDR1 ENHRY and CDR2 SYGVKD come from the germline V gene. The ends lost 3 bases at V and 4 bases at J; junction bases unmatched: 14. The CDR3 has 17 amino acids.

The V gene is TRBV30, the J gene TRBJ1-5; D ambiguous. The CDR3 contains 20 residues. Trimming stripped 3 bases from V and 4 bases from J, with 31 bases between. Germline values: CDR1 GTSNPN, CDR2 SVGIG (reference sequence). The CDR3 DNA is TGTGCCTGGAGGGGGAACCCCTTAGACCCTCTGGATTGGAGGAATCAGCCCCAGCATTTT. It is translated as CAWRGNPLDPLDWRNQPQHF.

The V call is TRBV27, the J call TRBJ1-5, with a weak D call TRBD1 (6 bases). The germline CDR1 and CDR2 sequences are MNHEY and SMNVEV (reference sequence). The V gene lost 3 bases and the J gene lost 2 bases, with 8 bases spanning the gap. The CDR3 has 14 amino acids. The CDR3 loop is CASSFTGRNQPQHF. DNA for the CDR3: TGTGCCAGCAGTTTTACAGGGCGCAATCAGCCCCAGCATTTT.

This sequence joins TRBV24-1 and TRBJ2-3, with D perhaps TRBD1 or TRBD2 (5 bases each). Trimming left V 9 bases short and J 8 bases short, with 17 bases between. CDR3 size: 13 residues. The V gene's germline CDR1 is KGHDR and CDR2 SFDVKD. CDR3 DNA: TGTGCCACCGCCCCCGTAGGGGCGGGTACGCAGTATTTT. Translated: CATAPVGAGTQYF.

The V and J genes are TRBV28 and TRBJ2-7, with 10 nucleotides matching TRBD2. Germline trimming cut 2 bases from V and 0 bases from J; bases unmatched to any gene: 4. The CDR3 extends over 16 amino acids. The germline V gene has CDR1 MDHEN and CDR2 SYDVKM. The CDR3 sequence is CASSLRLAGDSYEQYF. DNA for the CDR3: TGTGCCAGCAGTTTAAGGCTAGCGGGAGACTCCTACGAGCAGTACTTC.

CDR3: CASSSSTDTQYF. For the CDR3, the DNA is TGTGCCAGCAGCTCATCCACAGATACGCAGTATTTT. The V and J genes are TRBV11-3 and TRBJ2-3, with D uncertain. The length of the CDR3 is 12 residues. The ends were cut back, 4 bases at V and 2 bases at J, with 4 bases in the middle. Per germline, CDR1 SGHNT and CDR2 YENEEA.

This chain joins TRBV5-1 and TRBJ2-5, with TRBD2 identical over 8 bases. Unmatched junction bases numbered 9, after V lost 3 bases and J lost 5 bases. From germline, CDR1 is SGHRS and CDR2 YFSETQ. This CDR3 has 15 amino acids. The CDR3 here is CASSSGLGGLETQYF. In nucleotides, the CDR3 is TGCGCCAGCAGCTCGGGACTAGGAGGTTTGGAGACCCAGTACTTC.

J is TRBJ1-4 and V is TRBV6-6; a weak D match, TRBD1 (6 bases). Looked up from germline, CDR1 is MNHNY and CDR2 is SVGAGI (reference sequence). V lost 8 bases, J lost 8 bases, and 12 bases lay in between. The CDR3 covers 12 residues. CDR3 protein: CASQGSQEKLFF. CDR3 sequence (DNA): TGTGCCAGCCAGGGGAGCCAGGAAAAACTGTTTTTT.

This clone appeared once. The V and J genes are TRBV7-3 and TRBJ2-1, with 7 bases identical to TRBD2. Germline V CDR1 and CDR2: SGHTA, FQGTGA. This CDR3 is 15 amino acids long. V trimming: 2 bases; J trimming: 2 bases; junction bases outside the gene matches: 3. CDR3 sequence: CASSLSSGTYNEQFF. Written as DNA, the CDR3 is TGTGCCAGCAGCTTATCTAGCGGAACCTACAATGAGCAGTTCTTC.

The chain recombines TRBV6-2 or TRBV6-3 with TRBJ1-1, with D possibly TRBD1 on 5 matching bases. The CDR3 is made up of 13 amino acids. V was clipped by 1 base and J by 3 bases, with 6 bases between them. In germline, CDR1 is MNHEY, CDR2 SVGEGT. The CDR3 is CASSYLGDTEAFF. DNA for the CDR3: TGTGCCAGCAGTTACTTGGGGGACACTGAAGCTTTCTTT.

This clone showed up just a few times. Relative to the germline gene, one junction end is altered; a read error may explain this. The CDR3 here is CASGQGGGRGNEQFF. The DNA of the CDR3 is TGTGCCAGCGGCCAGGGTGGCGGGAGGGGCAATGAGCAGTTCTTC. The chain joins TRBV4-2 to TRBJ2-1; 9 bases line up with TRBD2. CDR1 LGHNA and CDR2 YNFKEQ come from the germline V gene. The CDR3 is 15 residues long.

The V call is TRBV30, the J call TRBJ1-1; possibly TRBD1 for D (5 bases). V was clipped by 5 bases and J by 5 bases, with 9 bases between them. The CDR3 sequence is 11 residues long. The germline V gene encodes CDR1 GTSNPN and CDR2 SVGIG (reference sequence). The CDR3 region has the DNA TGTGCCTGGCTGGGGGGGACTGAAGCTTTCTTT. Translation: CAWLGGTEAFF. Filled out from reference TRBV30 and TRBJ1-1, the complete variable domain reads SQTIHQWPATLVQPVGSPLSLECTVEGTSNPNLYWYRQAAGRGLQLLFYSVGIGQISSEVPQNLSASRPQDRQFILSSKKLLLSDSGFYLCAWLGGTEAFFGQGTRLTVV.

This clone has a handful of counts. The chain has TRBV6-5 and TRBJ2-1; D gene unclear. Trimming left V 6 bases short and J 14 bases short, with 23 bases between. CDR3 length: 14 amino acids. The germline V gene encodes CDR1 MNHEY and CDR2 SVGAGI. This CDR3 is CASSTHIDAYVKFF. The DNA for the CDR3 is TGTGCCAGCAGCACACATATAGATGCCTATGTTAAGTTCTTC.

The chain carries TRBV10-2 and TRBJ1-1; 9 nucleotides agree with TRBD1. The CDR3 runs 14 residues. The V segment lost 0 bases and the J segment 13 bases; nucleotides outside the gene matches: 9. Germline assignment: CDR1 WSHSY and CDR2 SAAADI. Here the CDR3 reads CASSESDPGQGDFF. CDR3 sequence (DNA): TGCGCCAGCAGTGAGTCGGACCCGGGACAGGGTGATTTCTTT.

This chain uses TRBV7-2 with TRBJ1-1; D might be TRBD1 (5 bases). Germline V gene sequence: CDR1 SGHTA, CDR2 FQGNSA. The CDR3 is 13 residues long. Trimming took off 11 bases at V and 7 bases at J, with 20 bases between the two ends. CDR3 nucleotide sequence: TGTGCCGACAAAGAGGCGTGGGGGAATGAAGCTTTCTTT. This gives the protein CADKEAWGNEAFF.

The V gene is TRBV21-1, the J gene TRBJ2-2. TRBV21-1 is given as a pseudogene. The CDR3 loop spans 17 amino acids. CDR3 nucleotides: TGTGCCAGCAGCATCCGGGGATCGCCAGGGAATGGCGGGGAGCTGTTTTTT. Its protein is CASSIRGSPGNGGELFF.

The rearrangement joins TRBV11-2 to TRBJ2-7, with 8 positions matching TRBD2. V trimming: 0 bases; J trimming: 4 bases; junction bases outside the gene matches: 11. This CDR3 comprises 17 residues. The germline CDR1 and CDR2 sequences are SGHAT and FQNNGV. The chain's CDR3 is CASSLDRGTSGRYEQYF. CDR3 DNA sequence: TGTGCCAGCAGCTTAGATCGGGGGACTAGTGGGCGGTACGAGCAGTACTTC. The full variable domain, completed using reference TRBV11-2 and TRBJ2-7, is EAGVAQSPRYKIIEKRQSVAFWCNPISGHATLYWYQQILGQGPKLLIQFQNNGVVDDSQLPKDRFSAERLKGVDSTLKIQPAKLEDSAVYLCASSLDRGTSGRYEQYFGPGTRLTVT.

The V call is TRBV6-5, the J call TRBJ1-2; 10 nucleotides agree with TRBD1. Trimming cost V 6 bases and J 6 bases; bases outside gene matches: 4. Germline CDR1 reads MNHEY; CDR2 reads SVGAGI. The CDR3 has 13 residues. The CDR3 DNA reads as TGTGCCAGCAGGCAAGACAGGGGGCATGGCTACACCTTC. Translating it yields CASRQDRGHGYTF.

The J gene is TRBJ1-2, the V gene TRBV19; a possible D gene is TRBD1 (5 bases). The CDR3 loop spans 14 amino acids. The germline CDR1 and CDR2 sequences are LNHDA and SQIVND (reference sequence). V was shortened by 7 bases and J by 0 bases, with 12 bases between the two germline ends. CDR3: CASTARQTNYGYTF. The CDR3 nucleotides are TGTGCCAGTACCGCGAGACAGACTAACTATGGCTACACCTTC.